The clone carrying this T cell receptor beta chain has just one count. This sample was taken from a study of blood T cell repertoires in COVID-19. Overall study context: COVID-19 samples collected from the United States, Italy and Spain covered acute and convalescent phases.

TCRdb keeps only in-frame clones here, not all; method: immunoSEQ multiplex PCR. The sample has 100,000 to 150,000 clones; more than 70% are singletons. The CDR3 consists of 13 residues. Between the trimmed V and J ends, which lost 0 bases and 8 bases, there was a span of 9 bases. The rearrangement joins TRBV12-3 or TRBV12-4 to TRBJ2-3, with D perhaps TRBD2 (5 bases). The origin of this receptor is an elderly woman with acute or convalescent COVID-19. The specimen sequenced was peripheral blood. The CDR3 here is CASSLARRSTQYF. CDR3 nucleotide sequence: TGTGCCAGCAGTTTAGCGCGGAGGAGTACGCAGTATTTT.